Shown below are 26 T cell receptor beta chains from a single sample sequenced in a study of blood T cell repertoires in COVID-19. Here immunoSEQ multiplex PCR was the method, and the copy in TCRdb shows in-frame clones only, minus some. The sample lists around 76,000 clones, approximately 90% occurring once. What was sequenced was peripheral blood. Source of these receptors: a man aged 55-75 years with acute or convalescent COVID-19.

The CDR3 nucleotides are TGTGCCACCCTGGGACAGGGCGGCACTGAAGCTTTCTTT. It specifies CATLGQGGTEAFF. V usage is TRBV10-3 and J usage is TRBJ1-1; 9 nucleotides line up with TRBD1. Germline CDR1 ENHRY, CDR2 SYGVKD. CDR3 length: 13 amino acids. V was pared by 10 bases and J by 4 bases, with 7 bases of the junction left unmatched.

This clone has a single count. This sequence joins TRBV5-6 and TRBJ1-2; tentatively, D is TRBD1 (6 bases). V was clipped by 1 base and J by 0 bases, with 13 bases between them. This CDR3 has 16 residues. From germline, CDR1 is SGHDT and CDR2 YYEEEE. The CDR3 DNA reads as TGTGCCAGCAGCTTGCATGGACAGTATACTAACTATGGCTACACCTTC. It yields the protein CASSLHGQYTNYGYTF.

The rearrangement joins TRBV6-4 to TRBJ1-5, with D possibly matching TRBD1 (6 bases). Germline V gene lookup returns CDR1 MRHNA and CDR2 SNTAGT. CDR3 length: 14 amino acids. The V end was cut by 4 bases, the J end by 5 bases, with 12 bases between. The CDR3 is CASSGRTAYQPQHF. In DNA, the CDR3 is TGTGCCAGCAGTGGACGGACAGCGTATCAGCCCCAGCATTTT.

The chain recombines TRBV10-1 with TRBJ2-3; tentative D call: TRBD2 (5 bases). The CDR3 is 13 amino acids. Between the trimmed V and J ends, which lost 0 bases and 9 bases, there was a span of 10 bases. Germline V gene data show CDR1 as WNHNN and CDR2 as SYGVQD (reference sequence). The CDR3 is CASSESADLTQYF. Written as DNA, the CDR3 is TGCGCCAGCAGTGAGTCGGCGGACTTAACGCAGTATTTT.

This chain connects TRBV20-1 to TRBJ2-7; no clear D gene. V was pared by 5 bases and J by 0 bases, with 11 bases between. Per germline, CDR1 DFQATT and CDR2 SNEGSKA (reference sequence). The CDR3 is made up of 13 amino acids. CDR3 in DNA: TGCAGTGCTGGTGGCGGCGCCTCCTACGAGCAGTACTTC. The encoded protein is CSAGGGASYEQYF.

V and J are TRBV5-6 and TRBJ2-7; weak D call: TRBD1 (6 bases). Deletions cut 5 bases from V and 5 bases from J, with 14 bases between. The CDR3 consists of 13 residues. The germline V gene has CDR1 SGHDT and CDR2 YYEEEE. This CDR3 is CASRLQGGHEQYF. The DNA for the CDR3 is TGTGCCAGCAGGCTACAGGGTGGGCACGAGCAGTACTTC.

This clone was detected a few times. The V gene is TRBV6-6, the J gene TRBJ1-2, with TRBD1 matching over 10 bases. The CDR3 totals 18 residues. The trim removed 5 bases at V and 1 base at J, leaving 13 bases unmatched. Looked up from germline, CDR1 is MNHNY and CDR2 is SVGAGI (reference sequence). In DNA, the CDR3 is TGTGCCAGCAGTCTAACCGGGACAGGGGTTTTTGGTAACTATGGCTACACCTTC. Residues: CASSLTGTGVFGNYGYTF.

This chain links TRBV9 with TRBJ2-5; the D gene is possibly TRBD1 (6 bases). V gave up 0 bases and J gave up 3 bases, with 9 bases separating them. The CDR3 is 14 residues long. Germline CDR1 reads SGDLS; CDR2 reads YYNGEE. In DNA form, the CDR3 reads TGTGCCAGCAGCGTAGGGGGGCAGAAAGAGACCCAGTACTTC. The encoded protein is CASSVGGQKETQYF.

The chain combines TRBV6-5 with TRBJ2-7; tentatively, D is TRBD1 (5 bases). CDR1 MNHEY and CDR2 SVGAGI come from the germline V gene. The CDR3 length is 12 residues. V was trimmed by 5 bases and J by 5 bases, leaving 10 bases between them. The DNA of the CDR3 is TGTGCCAGCAGTCGAAGACAGAACGAGCAGTACTTC. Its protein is CASSRRQNEQYF.

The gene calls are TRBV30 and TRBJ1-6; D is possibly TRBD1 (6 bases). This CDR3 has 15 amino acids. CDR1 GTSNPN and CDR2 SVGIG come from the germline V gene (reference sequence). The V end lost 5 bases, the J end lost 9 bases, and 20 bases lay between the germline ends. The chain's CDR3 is CAWQITGQTSSPLHF. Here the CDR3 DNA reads TGTGCCTGGCAAATTACGGGACAAACAAGTTCACCCCTCCACTTT.

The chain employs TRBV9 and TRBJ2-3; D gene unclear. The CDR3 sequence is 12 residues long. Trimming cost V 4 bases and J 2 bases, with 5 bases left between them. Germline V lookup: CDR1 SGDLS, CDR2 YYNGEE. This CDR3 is CASSPFTDTQYF. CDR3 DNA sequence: TGTGCCAGCAGCCCCTTCACAGATACGCAGTATTTT.

The CDR3 is CASSLGGVWENIQYF. The CDR3 nucleotides are TGCGCCAGCAGCTTGGGAGGTGTTTGGGAAAACATTCAGTACTTC. This chain joins TRBV5-1 and TRBJ2-4; D unclear. Germline V lookup: CDR1 SGHRS, CDR2 YFSETQ. Trimming took 0 bases from V and 5 from J, leaving 12 bases between them. The CDR3 has 15 amino acids.

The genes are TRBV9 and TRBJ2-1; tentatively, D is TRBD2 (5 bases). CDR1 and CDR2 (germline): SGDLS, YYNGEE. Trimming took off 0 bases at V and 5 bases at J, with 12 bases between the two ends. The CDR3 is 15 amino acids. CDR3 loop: CASSVDQWGDNEQFF. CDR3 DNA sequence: TGTGCCAGCAGCGTAGACCAATGGGGAGACAATGAGCAGTTCTTC.

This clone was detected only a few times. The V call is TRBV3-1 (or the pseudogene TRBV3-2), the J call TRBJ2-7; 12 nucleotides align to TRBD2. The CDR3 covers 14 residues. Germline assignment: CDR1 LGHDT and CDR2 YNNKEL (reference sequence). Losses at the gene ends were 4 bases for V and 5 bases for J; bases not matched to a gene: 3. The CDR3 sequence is CASSLTSGGNEQYF. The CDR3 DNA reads TGTGCCAGCAGCCTGACTAGCGGGGGAAACGAGCAGTACTTC.

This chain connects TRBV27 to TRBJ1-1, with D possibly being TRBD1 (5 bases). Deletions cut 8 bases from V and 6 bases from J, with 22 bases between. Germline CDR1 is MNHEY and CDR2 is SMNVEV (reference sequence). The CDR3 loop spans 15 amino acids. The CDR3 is CASYSRSIPGAEAFF. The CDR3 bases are TGTGCCAGCTATTCCCGGTCGATACCGGGGGCTGAAGCTTTCTTT.

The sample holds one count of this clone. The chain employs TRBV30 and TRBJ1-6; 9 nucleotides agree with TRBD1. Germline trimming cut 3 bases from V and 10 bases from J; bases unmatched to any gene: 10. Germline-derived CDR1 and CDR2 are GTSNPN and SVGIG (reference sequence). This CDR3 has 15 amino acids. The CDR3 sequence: CAWSGFGTGQSPLHF. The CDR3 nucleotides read TGTGCCTGGAGCGGCTTTGGGACAGGGCAATCACCCCTCCACTTT. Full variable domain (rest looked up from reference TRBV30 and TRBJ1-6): SQTIHQWPATLVQPVGSPLSLECTVEGTSNPNLYWYRQAAGRGLQLLFYSVGIGQISSEVPQNLSASRPQDRQFILSSKKLLLSDSGFYLCAWSGFGTGQSPLHFGNGTRLTVT.

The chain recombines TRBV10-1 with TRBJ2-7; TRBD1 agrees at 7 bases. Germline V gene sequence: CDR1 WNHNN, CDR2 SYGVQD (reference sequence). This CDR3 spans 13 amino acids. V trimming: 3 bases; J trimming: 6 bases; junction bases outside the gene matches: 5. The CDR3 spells CASSDLAGGEQYF. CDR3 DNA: TGCGCCAGCAGTGATTTAGCAGGGGGCGAGCAGTACTTC.

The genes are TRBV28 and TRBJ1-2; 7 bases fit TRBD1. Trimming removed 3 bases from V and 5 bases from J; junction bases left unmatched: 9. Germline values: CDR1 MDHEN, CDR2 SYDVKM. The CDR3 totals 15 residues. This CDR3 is CASSFLDRDSYGYTF. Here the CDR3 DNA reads TGTGCCAGCAGTTTTCTAGACAGGGACTCATATGGCTACACCTTC.

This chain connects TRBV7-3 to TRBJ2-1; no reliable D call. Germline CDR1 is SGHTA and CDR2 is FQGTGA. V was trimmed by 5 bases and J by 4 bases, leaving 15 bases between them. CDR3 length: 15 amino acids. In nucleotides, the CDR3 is TGTGCCAGCAGCCCAAGCTCCCCTCTGTACAATGAGCAGTTCTTC. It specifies CASSPSSPLYNEQFF.

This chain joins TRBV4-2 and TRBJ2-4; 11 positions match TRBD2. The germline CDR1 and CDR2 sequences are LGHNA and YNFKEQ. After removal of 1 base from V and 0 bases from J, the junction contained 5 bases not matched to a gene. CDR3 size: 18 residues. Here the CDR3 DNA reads TGTGCCAGCAGCCAAGTAACTAGCGGGGGCGTAGCCAAAAACATTCAGTACTTC. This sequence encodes CASSQVTSGGVAKNIQYF.

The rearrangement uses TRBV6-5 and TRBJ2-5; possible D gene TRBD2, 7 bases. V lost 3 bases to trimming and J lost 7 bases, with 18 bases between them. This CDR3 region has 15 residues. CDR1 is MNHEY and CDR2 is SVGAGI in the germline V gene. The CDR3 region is CASSYVRGGVGTQYF. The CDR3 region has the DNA TGTGCCAGCAGTTATGTTCGCGGGGGCGTAGGGACCCAGTACTTC.

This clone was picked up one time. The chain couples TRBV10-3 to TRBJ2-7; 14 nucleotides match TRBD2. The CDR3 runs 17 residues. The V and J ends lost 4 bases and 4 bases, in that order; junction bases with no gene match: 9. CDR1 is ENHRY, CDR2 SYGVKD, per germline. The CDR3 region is CAISGWGLAGVGYEQYF. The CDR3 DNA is TGTGCCATCAGTGGATGGGGACTAGCGGGAGTCGGGTACGAGCAGTACTTC.

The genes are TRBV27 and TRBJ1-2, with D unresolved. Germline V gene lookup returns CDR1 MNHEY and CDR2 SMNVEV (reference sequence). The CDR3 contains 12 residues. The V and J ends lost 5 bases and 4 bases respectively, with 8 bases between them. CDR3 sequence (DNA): TGTGCCAGCAGTCGTATCGGCTATGGCTACACCTTC. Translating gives CASSRIGYGYTF.

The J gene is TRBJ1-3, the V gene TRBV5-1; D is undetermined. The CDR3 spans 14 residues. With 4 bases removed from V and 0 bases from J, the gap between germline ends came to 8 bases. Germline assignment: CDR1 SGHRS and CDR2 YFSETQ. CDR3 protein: CASSRDLSGNTIYF. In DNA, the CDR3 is TGCGCCAGCAGCCGGGATCTCTCTGGAAACACCATATATTTT.

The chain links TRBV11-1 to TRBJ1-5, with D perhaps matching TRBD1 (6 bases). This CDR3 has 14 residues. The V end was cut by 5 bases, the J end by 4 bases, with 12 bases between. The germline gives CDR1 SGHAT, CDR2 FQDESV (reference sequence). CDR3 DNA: TGTGCCAGCAGCGTGACAGGATCTAATCAGCCCCAGCATTTT. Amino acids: CASSVTGSNQPQHF.

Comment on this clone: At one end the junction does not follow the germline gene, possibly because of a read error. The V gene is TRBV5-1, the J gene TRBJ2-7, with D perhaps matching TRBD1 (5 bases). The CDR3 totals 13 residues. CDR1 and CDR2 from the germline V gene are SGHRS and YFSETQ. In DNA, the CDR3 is TGCGCCAGCAGCTTGGAGGTGGGTCAGGGTGGAGACTTC. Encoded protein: CASSLEVGQGGDF.